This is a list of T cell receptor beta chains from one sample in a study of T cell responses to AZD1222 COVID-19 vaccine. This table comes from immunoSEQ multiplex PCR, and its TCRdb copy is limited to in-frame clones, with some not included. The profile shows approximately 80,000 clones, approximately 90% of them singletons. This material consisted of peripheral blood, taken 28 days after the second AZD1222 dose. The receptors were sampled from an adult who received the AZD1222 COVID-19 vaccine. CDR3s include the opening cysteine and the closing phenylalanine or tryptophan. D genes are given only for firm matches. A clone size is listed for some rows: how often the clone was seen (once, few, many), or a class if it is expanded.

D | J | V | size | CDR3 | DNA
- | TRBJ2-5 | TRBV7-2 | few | CASSLGQGQETQYF | TGTGCCAGCAGCTTAGGACAAGGACAAGAGACCCAGTACTTC
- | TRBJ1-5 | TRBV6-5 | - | CASTNWVRGNQPQHF | TGTGCCAGCACGAACTGGGTGCGGGGCAATCAGCCCCAGCATTTT
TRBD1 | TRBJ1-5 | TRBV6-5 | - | CASRQGNNQPQHF | TGTGCCAGCAGACAGGGGAACAATCAGCCCCAGCATTTT
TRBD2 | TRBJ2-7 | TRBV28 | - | CASGEGPYYEQYF | TGTGCCAGCGGGGAGGGGCCCTACTACGAGCAGTACTTC
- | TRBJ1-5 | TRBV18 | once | CASSPDRNQPQHF | TGTGCCAGCTCACCCGACAGGAATCAGCCCCAGCATTTT
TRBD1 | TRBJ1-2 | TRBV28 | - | CASSSTRTGGVPGGYTF | TGTGCCAGCAGTTCCACGCGGACAGGGGGCGTCCCTGGTGGCTACACCTTC
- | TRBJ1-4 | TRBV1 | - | CTSSHPATNEKLFF | TGCACCAGCAGCCATCCGGCAACTAATGAAAAACTGTTTTTT
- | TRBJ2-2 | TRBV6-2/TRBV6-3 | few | CASSYTTGTPTGELFF | TGTGCCAGCAGTTACACAACCGGGACTCCCACCGGGGAGCTGTTTTTT
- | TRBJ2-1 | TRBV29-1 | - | CSGGTRAYNEQFF | TGCAGCGGGGGGACCCGGGCCTACAATGAGCAGTTCTTC
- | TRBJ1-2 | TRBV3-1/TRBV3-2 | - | CASSKQGGDGYTF | TGTGCCAGCTCGAAACAGGGAGGCGATGGCTACACCTTC
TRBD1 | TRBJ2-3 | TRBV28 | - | CASSLGTGFTTDTQYF | TGTGCCAGCAGTTTAGGGACAGGCTTCACGACAGATACGCAGTATTTT
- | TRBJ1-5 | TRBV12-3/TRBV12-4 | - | CATSTRGNQPQHF | TGTGCCACCTCAACCCGGGGGAATCAGCCCCAGCATTTT
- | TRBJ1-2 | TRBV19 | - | CASSIGPANYGYTF | TGTGCCAGTAGTATCGGACCAGCTAACTATGGCTACACCTTC
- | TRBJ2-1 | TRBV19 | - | CASSIGPSTEQFF | TGTGCCAGTAGTATAGGCCCCTCCACGGAGCAGTTCTTC
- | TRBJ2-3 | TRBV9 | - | CASSRESTDTQYF | TGTGCCAGCAGCCGGGAGTCGACAGATACGCAGTATTTT
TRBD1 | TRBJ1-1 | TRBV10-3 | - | CAISDPPGGTEAFF | TGTGCCATCAGTGATCCCCCAGGGGGCACTGAAGCTTTCTTT
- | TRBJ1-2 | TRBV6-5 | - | CASSRDPQVHGYTF | TGTGCCAGCAGCCGGGACCCCCAGGTCCATGGCTACACCTTC
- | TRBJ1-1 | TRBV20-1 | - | CSASRQATNTEAFF | TGCAGTGCTAGTCGACAGGCTACGAACACTGAAGCTTTCTTT
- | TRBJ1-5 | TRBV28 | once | CASSLSRNQPQHF | TGTGCCAGCAGTTTGTCTCGGAATCAGCCCCAGCATTTT
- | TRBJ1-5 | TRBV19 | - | CASSTLGTYSNQPQHF | TGTGCCAGTAGTACCCTCGGGACTTATAGCAATCAGCCCCAGCATTTT
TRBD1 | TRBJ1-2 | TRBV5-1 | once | CASSLMPGQSTPDGYTF | TGCGCCAGCAGCTTGATGCCGGGACAGTCAACCCCGGATGGCTACACCTTC
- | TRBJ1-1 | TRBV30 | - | CAWIPTYLVTGLNTEAFF | TGTGCCTGGATTCCCACATACTTAGTGACAGGCTTGAACACTGAAGCTTTCTTT
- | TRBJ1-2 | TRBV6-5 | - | CASSYSGDGGFGGHTF | TGTGCCAGCAGTTACTCGGGAGATGGGGGGTTCGGCGGCCACACCTTC
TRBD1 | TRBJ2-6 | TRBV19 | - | CASSRDRGRGANVLTF | TGTGCCAGTAGTAGGGACAGGGGGCGCGGGGCCAACGTCCTGACTTTC
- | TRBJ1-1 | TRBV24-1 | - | CATRRGDTEAFF | TGTGCCACCAGAAGGGGGGACACTGAAGCTTTCTTT
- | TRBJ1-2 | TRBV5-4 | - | CASSSRMSLSGYGYTF | TGTGCCAGCAGCTCGAGGATGTCGCTCTCAGGGTATGGCTACACCTTC
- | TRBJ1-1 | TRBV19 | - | CASSTQWNTEAFF | TGTGCCAGTAGTACTCAATGGAACACTGAAGCTTTCTTT
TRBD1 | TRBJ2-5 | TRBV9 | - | CASSVSGGPGETQYF | TGTGCCAGCAGCGTCTCAGGGGGCCCGGGGGAGACCCAGTACTTC
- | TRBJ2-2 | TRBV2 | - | CAIPGLNSANTGELFF | TGTGCCATCCCGGGACTGAACTCGGCGAACACCGGGGAGCTGTTTTTT